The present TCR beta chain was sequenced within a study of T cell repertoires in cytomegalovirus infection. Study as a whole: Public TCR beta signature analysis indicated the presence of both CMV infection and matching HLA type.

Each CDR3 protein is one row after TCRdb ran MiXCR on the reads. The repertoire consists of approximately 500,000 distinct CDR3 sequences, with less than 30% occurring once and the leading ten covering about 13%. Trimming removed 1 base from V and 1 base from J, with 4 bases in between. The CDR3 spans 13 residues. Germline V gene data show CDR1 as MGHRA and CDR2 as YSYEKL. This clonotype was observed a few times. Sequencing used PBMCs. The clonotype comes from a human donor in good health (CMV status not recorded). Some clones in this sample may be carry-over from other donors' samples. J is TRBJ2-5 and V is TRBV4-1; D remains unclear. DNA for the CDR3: TGCGCCAGCAGCCAAGTTGTCCAAGAGACCCAGTACTTC. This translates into CASSQVVQETQYF.